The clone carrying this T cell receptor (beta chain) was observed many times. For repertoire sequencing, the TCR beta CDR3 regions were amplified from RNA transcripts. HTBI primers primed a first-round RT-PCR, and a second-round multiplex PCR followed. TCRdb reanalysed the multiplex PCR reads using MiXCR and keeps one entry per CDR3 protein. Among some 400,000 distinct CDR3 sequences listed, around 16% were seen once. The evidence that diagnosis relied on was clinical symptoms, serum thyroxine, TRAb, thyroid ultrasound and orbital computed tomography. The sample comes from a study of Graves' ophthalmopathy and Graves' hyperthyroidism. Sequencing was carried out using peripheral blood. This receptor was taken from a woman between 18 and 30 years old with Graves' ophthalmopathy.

The CDR3 DNA reads as TGTGCCAGCAGTTATATGAGCTCCTACGAGCAGTACTTC. This sequence encodes CASSYMSSYEQYF. The J gene is TRBJ2-7, the V gene TRBV6-2 or TRBV6-3; no clear D gene. V gave up 3 bases and J gave up 0 bases, with 6 bases separating them. This CDR3 has 13 amino acids. Germline V gene data show CDR1 as MNHEY and CDR2 as SVGEGT.